Each of the 12 T cell receptor beta chains below was sequenced from the same sample in a study of shared clonotypes between healthy human individuals (TCRdb year 2020). CD8 naive samples were CD45RO-negative cells positively selected for CCR7, giving a CD45RA+CCR7+ population that excluded TemRA cells. The library was made by the immunoSEQ multiplex PCR assay. TCRdb holds this immuneACCESS table with in-frame rearrangements only. Some clones are missing; in checked studies, unresolved V genes explain under half, and the rest has no known cause. This sample is represented by some 580,000 clones; roughly 98% of them were singletons. The ten largest clones take up approximately 0.3% of the sample. What was sequenced was naive CD8+ T cells sorted from blood. In light of the paper, this sample's cell subset or site label describes: CD45RA+CCR7+. All receptors derive from a man in his thirties or forties in good health.

This chain uses TRBV28 with TRBJ1-1; perhaps TRBD1 as D (5 bases). Germline values: CDR1 MDHEN, CDR2 SYDVKM. V lost 6 bases and J 4 bases, leaving 12 bases between the germline ends. The CDR3 has 13 amino acids. The DNA for the CDR3 is TGTGCCAGCAGCCTGGGGGGACCCACTGAAGCTTTCTTT. Its translation is CASSLGGPTEAFF.

The chain employs TRBV28 and TRBJ1-2; D unresolved. The CDR3 loop spans 12 amino acids. Per the germline V gene, CDR1 is MDHEN and CDR2 is SYDVKM. V dropped 8 bases and J dropped 5 bases, with 12 bases sitting between them. The DNA of the CDR3 is TGTGCCAGCTACCGGACGCTATATGGCTACACCTTC. As protein: CASYRTLYGYTF.

This clone was observed a single time. V usage is TRBV27 and J usage is TRBJ2-7; 9 bases agree with TRBD1. V trimming: 8 bases; J trimming: 2 bases; junction bases outside the gene matches: 4. CDR1 and CDR2 (germline): MNHEY, SMNVEV (reference sequence). The CDR3 is 13 residues long. This CDR3 is CASRDRVTYEQYF. The CDR3 DNA reads as TGTGCCAGCCGGGACAGGGTTACCTACGAGCAGTACTTC.

This chain links TRBV7-9 with TRBJ2-3; 7 bases match TRBD1. From germline, CDR1 is SEHNR and CDR2 FQNEAQ (reference sequence). Trimming took 4 bases from V and 0 from J; bases not matched to a gene: 7. The CDR3 runs to 16 residues. CDR3 nucleotide sequence: TGTGCCAGCAGCTCATGGGACAGCTCTAGCACAGATACGCAGTATTTT. It translates to CASSSWDSSSTDTQYF.

This clone was counted a single time. The J gene is TRBJ2-5, the V gene TRBV5-6; 12 bases line up with TRBD1. The CDR3 has 17 residues. Germline CDR1 and CDR2: SGHDT and YYEEEE. After removal of 3 bases from V and 2 bases from J, the junction contained 8 bases not matched to a gene. The CDR3 is CASSSPSGQGAQETQYF. Here the CDR3 DNA reads TGTGCCAGCAGCTCCCCTTCGGGACAGGGGGCACAAGAGACCCAGTACTTC.

The rearrangement links TRBV19 to TRBJ2-3, with TRBD2 matching over 9 bases. The CDR3 consists of 15 residues. V shed 4 bases, J shed 2 bases, and the junction held 4 bases outside the gene matches. Germline lookup yields CDR1 LNHDA and CDR2 SQIVND (reference sequence). The CDR3 region is CASSTGLANTDTQYF. DNA for the CDR3: TGTGCCAGTAGTACTGGACTAGCGAACACAGATACGCAGTATTTT.

Regarding this clone: The same CDR3 arises from other DNA sequences in this sample as well. V usage is TRBV6-5 and J usage is TRBJ2-2; 7 bases line up with TRBD1. Germline V gene sequence: CDR1 MNHEY, CDR2 SVGAGI. CDR3 length: 14 residues. J lost 6 bases, V lost 0 bases, and 1 base had no gene match. Here the CDR3 DNA reads TGTGCCAGCAGTTACTCGACAGGGCCCGGGGAGCTGTTTTTT. Translating it yields CASSYSTGPGELFF.

The chain recombines TRBV7-9 with TRBJ2-3, with a possible D match to TRBD2 (6 bases). The V end was cut by 5 bases, the J end by 1 base, with 16 bases between. Per the germline V gene, CDR1 is SEHNR and CDR2 is FQNEAQ (reference sequence). CDR3 length: 16 amino acids. The CDR3 region has the DNA TGTGCCAGCAGCCCAAAGGAGGGCCGTGGCACAGATACGCAGTATTTT. It specifies CASSPKEGRGTDTQYF.

The chain uses TRBV6-1 and TRBJ2-1; D is tentatively TRBD1 or TRBD2 (5 bases each). CDR1 is MNHNS and CDR2 is SASEGT in the germline V gene. The CDR3 has 15 residues. Trimming left V 3 bases short and J 6 bases short, with 15 bases between. The CDR3 here is CASSDWDGEPNEQFF. As DNA, the CDR3 is TGTGCCAGCAGTGATTGGGACGGAGAACCCAATGAGCAGTTCTTC.

CDR3 DNA: TGTGCCATACTAGCGGGAGCTGGCGGGGAGCTGTTTTTT. Encoded protein: CAILAGAGGELFF. The gene calls are TRBV19 and TRBJ2-2; 11 bases are shared with TRBD2. This CDR3 comprises 13 residues. The germline V gene encodes CDR1 LNHDA and CDR2 SQIVND (reference sequence). V was clipped by 10 bases and J by 7 bases; unmatched bases: 5.

This chain links TRBV5-4 with TRBJ2-2, with 13 bases that match TRBD2. This CDR3 has 17 amino acids. CDR1 is SGHNT, CDR2 YYREEE, per germline (reference sequence). V lost 3 bases and J lost 5; bases outside the gene matches: 7. CDR3: CASSSGTSGMSTGELFF. CDR3 in DNA: TGTGCCAGCAGCTCTGGGACTAGCGGGATGAGTACCGGGGAGCTGTTTTTT.

The genes are TRBV6-4 and TRBJ2-1; a weak D match, TRBD2 (5 bases). The V end was cut by 6 bases, the J end by 1 base, with 16 bases between. The CDR3 covers 16 residues. CDR1 and CDR2 (germline): MRHNA, SNTAGT. CDR3 loop: CASSPRAERSYNEQFF. The CDR3 DNA sequence: TGTGCCAGCAGCCCGCGTGCGGAGCGGTCCTACAATGAGCAGTTCTTC.